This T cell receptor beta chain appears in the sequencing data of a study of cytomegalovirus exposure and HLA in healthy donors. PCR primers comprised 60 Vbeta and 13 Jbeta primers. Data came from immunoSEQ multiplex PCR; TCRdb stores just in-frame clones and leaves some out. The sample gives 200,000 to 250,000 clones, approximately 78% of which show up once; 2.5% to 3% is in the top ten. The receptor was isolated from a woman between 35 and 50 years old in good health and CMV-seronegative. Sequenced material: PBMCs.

CDR3 in amino acids: CASSSSAYQETQYF. The CDR3 DNA follows: TGTGCCAGCAGTTCATCCGCGTACCAAGAGACCCAGTACTTC. This rearrangement joins TRBV27 to TRBJ2-5; D is undetermined. This CDR3 is built from 14 residues. V was shortened by 4 bases and J by 0 bases, with 9 bases between the two germline ends. The germline gives CDR1 MNHEY, CDR2 SMNVEV (reference sequence).